These 6 T cell receptor beta chains share one sample of origin, sequenced in a study of CD8 T cells in ankylosing spondylitis. TCRdb re-called the 5' RACE reads with MiXCR, one entry per CDR3 protein. Of approximately 220,000 distinct CDR3 sequences listed, roughly a tenth are singletons. Specimen: blood, either unsorted or a sorted T cell fraction (not recorded which). These TCRs come from a male donor with ankylosing spondylitis or in good health (not recorded which).

The gene calls are TRBV28 and TRBJ2-1; TRBD2 matches at 9 bases. CDR1 and CDR2 (germline): MDHEN, SYDVKM. Trimming at V came to 1 base and at J to 3 bases, leaving 7 bases not matched to a gene. The CDR3 has 17 amino acids. CDR3 sequence reads: CASSLLASGDYYNEQFF. The DNA for the CDR3 is TGTGCCAGCAGTTTATTAGCTAGCGGGGACTACTACAATGAGCAGTTCTTC.

The genes are TRBV20-1 and TRBJ2-5, with a tentative D call TRBD2 (6 bases). Deletions cut 1 base from V and 2 bases from J, with 8 bases between. The CDR3 covers 13 residues. CDR1 is DFQATT, CDR2 SNEGSKA, per germline (reference sequence). This CDR3 reads CSARGTIQETQYF. Written as DNA, the CDR3 is TGCAGTGCTAGAGGGACTATTCAAGAGACCCAGTACTTC.

V and J are TRBV4-2 and TRBJ2-4, with D perhaps given as TRBD1 or TRBD2 (6 bases each). V was trimmed by 0 bases and J by 0 bases, leaving 9 bases between them. CDR3 length equals 16 residues. The V gene's germline CDR1 is LGHNA and CDR2 YNFKEQ. CDR3 nucleotide sequence: TGTGCCAGCAGCCAAGATAGGGGGGTAGCCAAAAACATTCAGTACTTC. Amino acid sequence: CASSQDRGVAKNIQYF.

The rearrangement uses TRBV2 and TRBJ2-6; the match to TRBD2 covers 11 bases. The V gene end was trimmed by 6 bases and the J gene end by 0 bases; junction bases not matched to a gene: 7. The CDR3 has 18 amino acids. Germline loops: CDR1 SNHLY, CDR2 FYNNEI. Here the CDR3 DNA reads TGTGCCAGCAGCCGAGGAGGACTAGCGGGCTCTGGGGCCAACGTCCTGACTTTC. This gives the protein CASSRGGLAGSGANVLTF. The full variable domain, with the rest looked up from reference TRBV2 and TRBJ2-6, is EPEVTQTPSHQVTQMGQEVILRCVPISNHLYFYWYRQILGQKVEFLVSFYNNEISEKSEIFDDQFSVERPDGSNFTLKIRSTKLEDSAMYFCASSRGGLAGSGANVLTFGAGSRLTVL.

Concerning this clonotype itself: The junction does not match germline at one end; this may be a read error. This chain joins TRBV5-1 and TRBJ1-2; D may be TRBD1 (6 bases). Germline CDR1 SGHRS, CDR2 YFSETQ. The CDR3 is made up of 14 amino acids. The CDR3 reads CASSPATGNYGHTF. CDR3 DNA: TGCGCCAGCAGCCCGGCAACAGGGAACTATGGCCACACCTTC.

The table lists this clonotype with a few counts. CDR3 coding DNA: TGTGCCAGCAGTGAAGTGAGGACAGGGGTTGACGAGCAGTACTTC. Its protein is CASSEVRTGVDEQYF. This rearrangement joins TRBV6-1 to TRBJ2-7; 9 positions match TRBD1. Germline V gene sequence: CDR1 MNHNS, CDR2 SASEGT. This CDR3 contains 15 residues. Losses at the gene ends were 1 base for V and 5 bases for J; bases not matched to a gene: 6.